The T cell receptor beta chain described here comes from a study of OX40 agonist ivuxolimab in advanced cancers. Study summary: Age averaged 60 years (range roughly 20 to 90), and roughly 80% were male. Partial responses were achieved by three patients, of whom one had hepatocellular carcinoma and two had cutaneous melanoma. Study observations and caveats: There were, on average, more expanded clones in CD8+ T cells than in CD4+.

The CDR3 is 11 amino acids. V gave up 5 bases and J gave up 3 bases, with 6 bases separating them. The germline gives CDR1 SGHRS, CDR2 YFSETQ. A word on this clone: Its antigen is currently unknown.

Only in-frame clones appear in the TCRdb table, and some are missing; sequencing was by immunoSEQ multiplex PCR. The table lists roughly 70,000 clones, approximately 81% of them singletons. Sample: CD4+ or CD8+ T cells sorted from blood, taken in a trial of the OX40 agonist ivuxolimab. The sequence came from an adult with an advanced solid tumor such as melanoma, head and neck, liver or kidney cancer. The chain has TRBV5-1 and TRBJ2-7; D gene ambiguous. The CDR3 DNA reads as TGCGCCAGCAGAAACGACTACGAGCAGTACTTC. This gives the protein CASRNDYEQYF. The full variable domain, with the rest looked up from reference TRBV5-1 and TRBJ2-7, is KAGVTQTPRYLIKTRGQQVTLSCSPISGHRSVSWYQQTPGQGLQFLFEYFSETQRNKGNFPGRFSGRQFSNSRSEMNVSTLELGDSALYLCASRNDYEQYFGPGTRLTVT.